The 22 T cell receptor beta chains below come from one sample, sequenced in a study of T-cell memory formation after mild COVID-19. MiXCR, applied by TCRdb to the 5' RACE reads, yields one record per CDR3 protein. This sample has 500,000 to 650,000 distinct CDR3 sequences, with roughly a fifth found just once. Sequenced sample: PBMCs or a T cell subset sorted from them (not recorded which). These receptors all come from an adult woman who had mild COVID-19 (a few samples of this study predate the infection). Cell type and time point are not known.

In DNA form, the CDR3 reads TGCGCCAGCAGCCAACGGTGGGAGCGGGGGGGCATAGATACGCAGTATTTT. It specifies CASSQRWERGGIDTQYF. V is TRBV4-1 and J is TRBJ2-3; 10 nucleotides agree with TRBD2. CDR3 length: 17 residues. The germline gives CDR1 MGHRA, CDR2 YSYEKL. The V gene end was trimmed by 2 bases and the J gene end by 5 bases; junction bases not matched to a gene: 10.

This clonotype was counted only a few times. The rearrangement uses TRBV19 and TRBJ2-2; D gene uncertain. Germline V gene lookup returns CDR1 LNHDA and CDR2 SQIVND (reference sequence). V was pared by 4 bases and J by 5 bases, with 14 bases between. The CDR3 is 15 residues long. For the CDR3, the DNA is TGTGCCAGTAGTACCCCCCCAGGCCCAACCGGGGAGCTGTTTTTT. Its protein product is CASSTPPGPTGELFF.

This clonotype was seen more than once but under ten times. The V gene is TRBV7-6, the J gene TRBJ2-1; 9 bases match TRBD2. The CDR3 length is 16 residues. With V trimmed by 1 base and J by 3 bases, 4 bases remained unmatched. Germline values: CDR1 SGHVS, CDR2 FNYEAQ. Here the CDR3 reads CASSLGLAGFYNEQFF. DNA of the CDR3: TGTGCCAGCAGCTTAGGTCTAGCGGGATTCTACAATGAGCAGTTCTTC.

This clonotype was observed a few times. The chain uses TRBV5-1 and TRBJ2-7, with 10 positions matching TRBD1. CDR1 is SGHRS, CDR2 YFSETQ, per germline. There are 15 residues in the CDR3. The ends lost 3 bases at V and 7 bases at J; junction bases unmatched: 10. The CDR3 reads CASSSQGQGSGEQYF. CDR3 bases: TGCGCCAGCAGCTCCCAGGGACAGGGGTCAGGAGAGCAGTACTTC.

In its sample, this clonotype was seen once. The chain has TRBV27 and TRBJ2-7; D possibly uses TRBD1 or TRBD2 (7 bases each). Per the germline V gene, CDR1 is MNHEY and CDR2 is SMNVEV (reference sequence). This CDR3 region has 17 residues. V lost 5 bases to trimming and J lost 2 bases, with 22 bases between them. This CDR3 reads CASSPTSVTGTTYEQYF. The CDR3 coding sequence is TGTGCCAGCAGTCCAACGTCCGTGACAGGGACTACCTACGAGCAGTACTTC.

This clonotype occurred a few times. The chain recombines TRBV7-2 with TRBJ2-7; 9 bases agree with TRBD2. Germline CDR1 SGHTA, CDR2 FQGNSA. V lost 5 bases to trimming and J lost 0 bases; unmatched junction nucleotides: 2. The CDR3 consists of 14 residues. The CDR3 protein is CASSTAGGSYEQYF. In nucleotides, the CDR3 is TGTGCCAGCAGCACAGCGGGGGGCTCCTACGAGCAGTACTTC.

The sample holds a few counts of this clonotype. This chain connects TRBV12-3 or TRBV12-4 to TRBJ1-6; no clear D gene. V shed 3 bases and J shed 8 bases, with 11 bases lying between them. The CDR3 consists of 14 residues. The CDR3 here is CASSFRASHSPLHF. The CDR3 DNA reads TGTGCCAGCAGTTTCCGGGCCAGCCATTCACCCCTCCACTTT.

There are a few counts of this clonotype. V is TRBV4-2 and J is TRBJ1-5; no clear D. The ends were cut back, 1 base at V and 7 bases at J, with 17 bases in the middle. Germline V gene lookup returns CDR1 LGHNA and CDR2 YNFKEQ. This CDR3 is built from 16 residues. The CDR3 region has the DNA TGTGCCAGCAGCCAAGTGACCCACGGGGAGAACCAGCCCCAGCATTTT. Translated: CASSQVTHGENQPQHF.

A few counts support this clonotype. The chain uses TRBV7-2 and TRBJ1-5, with 10 bases that match TRBD1. In germline, CDR1 is SGHTA, CDR2 FQGNSA. Trimming at V came to 5 bases and at J to 3 bases, leaving 4 bases not matched to a gene. CDR3 length equals 15 residues. The CDR3 nucleotides are TGTGCCAGCAGCCTGACAGGGGGCCACAATCAGCCCCAGCATTTT. This codes for CASSLTGGHNQPQHF.

This clonotype appeared many times. The chain combines TRBV12-3 or TRBV12-4 with TRBJ2-2; no reliable D call. The CDR3 consists of 14 residues. With 1 base removed from V and 3 bases from J, the gap between germline ends came to 6 bases. CDR3 loop: CASSLGRDTGELFF. The CDR3 nucleotides read TGTGCCAGCAGTTTAGGACGGGACACCGGGGAGCTGTTTTTT.

This rearrangement joins TRBV6-2 or TRBV6-3 to TRBJ1-5; D gene uncertain. The germline V and J ends were trimmed by 4 bases and 3 bases, with 10 bases remaining between them. There are 14 residues in the CDR3. Germline CDR1 reads MNHEY; CDR2 reads SVGEGT. The CDR3 sequence: CASSFNSYNQPQHF. In DNA, the CDR3 is TGTGCCAGCAGTTTCAACAGTTACAATCAGCCCCAGCATTTT.

J is TRBJ1-2 and V is TRBV5-6, with 12 bases fitting TRBD1. This CDR3 spans 14 amino acids. Germline V gene lookup returns CDR1 SGHDT and CDR2 YYEEEE. V lost 4 bases and J lost 13; bases outside the gene matches: 11. The CDR3: CASSRNRDRGPPTF. In DNA form, the CDR3 reads TGTGCCAGCAGCAGAAACCGGGACAGGGGGCCCCCCACCTTC.

This chain links TRBV29-1 with TRBJ1-2; 7 nucleotides match TRBD1. This CDR3 has 14 amino acids. With 0 bases clipped from V and 3 bases from J, the junction kept 4 bases outside the gene matches. Germline loops: CDR1 SQVTM, CDR2 ANQGSEA. The CDR3 loop is CSVEDRQGDYGYTF. The CDR3 DNA reads as TGCAGCGTTGAAGATCGACAGGGAGACTATGGCTACACCTTC. Together with reference TRBV29-1 and TRBJ1-2, the CDR3 gives the full variable domain: SAVISQKPSRDICQRGTSLTIQCQVDSQVTMMFWYRQQPGQSLTLIATANQGSEATYESGFVIDKFPISRPNLTFSTLTVSNMSPEDSSIYLCSVEDRQGDYGYTFGSGTRLTVV.

The sample holds a few counts of this clonotype. This sequence joins TRBV6-6 and TRBJ2-7; D not resolved. V lost 5 bases, J lost 0 bases, and 17 bases lay in between. CDR1 and CDR2 (germline): MNHNY, SVGAGI (reference sequence). This CDR3 comprises 16 residues. In DNA, the CDR3 is TGTGCCAGCAGTCCCCTCATAGATGCAGACTCCTACGAGCAGTACTTC. Translated, it gives CASSPLIDADSYEQYF.

This clonotype has just a few counts. CDR3 sequence reads: CATSGETGYEQYF. The CDR3 DNA is TGTGCCACTAGCGGAGAAACGGGCTACGAGCAGTACTTC. The rearrangement joins TRBV10-3 to TRBJ2-7; 7 bases line up with TRBD2. The germline gives CDR1 ENHRY, CDR2 SYGVKD. The V and J ends lost 10 bases and 3 bases, in that order; junction bases with no gene match: 9. The CDR3 spans 13 residues.

This chain joins TRBV6-4 and TRBJ2-1; tentatively, D is TRBD1 (5 bases). From germline, CDR1 is MRHNA and CDR2 SNTAGT. The V gene lost 3 bases and the J gene lost 5 bases, with 14 bases spanning the gap. The CDR3 totals 15 residues. CDR3 protein: CASSDGAGSNNEQFF. The CDR3 nucleotides read TGTGCCAGCAGTGATGGGGCAGGGTCCAACAATGAGCAGTTCTTC.

This clonotype came up a few times. The V call is TRBV3-1, the J call TRBJ2-3, with D possibly being TRBD2 (6 bases). V was pared by 4 bases and J by 3 bases, with 20 bases between. The CDR3 covers 17 residues. Per germline, CDR1 LGHDT and CDR2 YNNKEL (reference sequence). CDR3 DNA sequence: TGTGCCAGCAGCCCTCACACCACTAGCTTAAGGACAGATACGCAGTATTTT. Translation gives CASSPHTTSLRTDTQYF.

This clonotype was recorded a few times. In DNA, the CDR3 is TGTGCCAGCAGCCCGTATGTGAACACTGAAGCTTTCTTT. It yields the protein CASSPYVNTEAFF. The gene calls are TRBV14 and TRBJ1-1; no clear D. The ends were cut back, 4 bases at V and 0 bases at J, with 6 bases in the middle. Germline V gene lookup returns CDR1 SGHDN and CDR2 FVKESK. The length of the CDR3 is 13 residues.

This clonotype was observed a few times. The chain combines TRBV11-2 with TRBJ2-5, with D perhaps being TRBD1 or TRBD2 (5 bases each). V was clipped by 5 bases and J by 4 bases, with 11 bases between them. Per germline, CDR1 SGHAT and CDR2 FQNNGV. The CDR3 runs to 13 residues. CDR3 sequence reads: CASSKGTRETQYF. Here the CDR3 DNA reads TGTGCCAGCAGCAAGGGGACGAGAGAGACCCAGTACTTC.

The chain has TRBV12-3 or TRBV12-4 and TRBJ2-1; TRBD1 or TRBD2 may be the D gene (6 bases each). V lost 3 bases and J 7 bases, leaving 13 bases between the germline ends. The CDR3 is 14 amino acids. DNA for the CDR3: TGTGCCAGCAGTTTTACGGGGGCGATTAATGAGCAGTTCTTC. Its protein product is CASSFTGAINEQFF.

This clonotype has just a few counts. V and J are TRBV27 and TRBJ1-4, with TRBD1 matching 7 bases. This CDR3 contains 16 residues. Unmatched junction bases numbered 10, after V lost 5 bases and J lost 4 bases. CDR1 is MNHEY, CDR2 SMNVEV, per germline (reference sequence). DNA of the CDR3: TGTGCCAGCAGTCCCCTCCCGACAGGGAGTAATGAAAAACTGTTTTTT. It yields the protein CASSPLPTGSNEKLFF.

This clonotype turned up a few times. The chain is built from TRBV7-6 and TRBJ2-1, with 13 positions matching TRBD2. The CDR3 is 17 residues long. V trimming: 1 base; J trimming: 9 bases; junction bases outside the gene matches: 9. Germline CDR1 SGHVS, CDR2 FNYEAQ. The chain's CDR3 is CASSLELAGGRRVEQFF. The DNA of the CDR3 is TGTGCCAGCAGCTTAGAACTAGCGGGGGGGCGTCGTGTTGAGCAGTTCTTC.